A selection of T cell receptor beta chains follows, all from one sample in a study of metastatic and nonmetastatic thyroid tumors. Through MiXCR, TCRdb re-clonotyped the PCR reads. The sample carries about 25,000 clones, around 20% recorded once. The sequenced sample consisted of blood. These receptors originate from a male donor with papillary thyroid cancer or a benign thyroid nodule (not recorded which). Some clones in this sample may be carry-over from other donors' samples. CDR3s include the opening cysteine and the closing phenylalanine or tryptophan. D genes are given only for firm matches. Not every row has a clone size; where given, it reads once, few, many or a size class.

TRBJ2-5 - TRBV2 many CASGARETQYF TGTGCCAGCGGGGCCCGGGAGACCCAGTACTTC
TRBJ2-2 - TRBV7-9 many CASSLGGPTTGELFF TGTGCCAGCAGTCTCGGGGGGCCGACCACCGGGGAGCTGTTTTTT
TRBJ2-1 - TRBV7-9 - CASIFRDPYDEQFF TGTGCCAGCATCTTTCGGGACCCATACGATGAGCAGTTCTTC
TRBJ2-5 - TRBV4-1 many CASSQGRGRELETQYF TGCGCCAGCAGCCAAGGTCGGGGCCGGGAGTTGGAGACCCAGTACTTC
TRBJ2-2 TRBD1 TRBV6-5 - CASSYYSSGRGYTGELFF TGTGCCAGCAGTTACTATTCATCGGGCAGGGGGTACACCGGGGAGCTGTTTTTT
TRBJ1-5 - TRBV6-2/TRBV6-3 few CASSYTNSNQPQHF TGTGCCAGCAGTTATACGAATAGCAATCAGCCCCAGCATTTT
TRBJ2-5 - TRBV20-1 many CSAVSGREETQYF TGCAGTGCTGTTTCTGGAAGGGAGGAGACCCAGTACTTC
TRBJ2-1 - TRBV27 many CASSLTAVRSYNEQFF TGTGCCAGCAGTCTCACGGCGGTCCGCTCCTACAATGAGCAGTTCTTC
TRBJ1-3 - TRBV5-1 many CASSLTLGGNTIYF TGCGCCAGCAGCCTGACCCTTGGGGGAAACACCATATATTTT
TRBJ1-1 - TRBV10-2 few CASSEWGRVDTEAFF TGCGCCAGCAGTGAGTGGGGTCGCGTAGATACTGAAGCTTTCTTT
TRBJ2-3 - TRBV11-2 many CASSLSGADTQYF TGTGCCAGCAGCTTATCGGGCGCAGATACGCAGTATTTT
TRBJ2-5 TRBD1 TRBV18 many CASSPTGEQETQYF TGTGCCAGCTCACCCACAGGGGAGCAAGAGACCCAGTACTTC
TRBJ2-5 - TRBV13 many CASSPGEGEETQYF TGTGCCAGCAGCCCCGGGGAGGGGGAAGAGACCCAGTACTTC
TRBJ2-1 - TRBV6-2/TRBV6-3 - CASSYSGAVWDEGRPGLNEQFF TGTGCCAGCAGTTACTCTGGGGCAGTTTGGGACGAGGGTCGGCCGGGCCTAAATGAGCAGTTCTTC
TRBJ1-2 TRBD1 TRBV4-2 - CASSRLGQGEGGYTF TGTGCCAGCAGCCGGTTAGGACAGGGCGAGGGTGGCTACACCTTC
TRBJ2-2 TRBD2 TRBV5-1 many CASSLVAGGTGELFF TGCGCCAGCAGCTTGGTGGCGGGAGGGACCGGGGAGCTGTTTTTT
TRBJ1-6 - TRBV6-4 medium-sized CASSDRDNSPLHF TGTGCCAGCAGTGACAGGGATAATTCACCCCTCCACTTT
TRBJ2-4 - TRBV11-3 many CASHTLEVLAKNIQYF TGTGCCAGCCATACGCTGGAGGTGCTAGCCAAAAACATTCAGTACTTC
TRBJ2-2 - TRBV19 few CASMYGPGTGEPFF TGTGCCAGTATGTATGGTCCGGGGACCGGGGAGCCGTTTTTT
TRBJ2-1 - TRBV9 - CASSETGTGTYNEQFF TGTGCCAGCAGCGAGACCGGGACGGGAACCTACAATGAGCAGTTCTTC
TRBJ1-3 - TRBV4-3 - CASSQDLTGSGNTIYF TGCGCCAGCAGCCAAGATTTGACGGGCTCTGGAAACACCATATATTTT
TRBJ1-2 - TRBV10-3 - CAISEGHGAANYGYTF TGTGCCATCAGTGAGGGGCACGGGGCCGCGAACTATGGCTACACCTTC
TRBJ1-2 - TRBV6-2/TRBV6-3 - CASSYSWGAGYGYTF TGTGCCAGCAGTTACTCGTGGGGGGCAGGATATGGCTACACCTTC
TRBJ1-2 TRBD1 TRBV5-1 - CASSFMTGGNGYTF TGCGCCAGCAGCTTTATGACAGGGGGTAATGGCTACACCTTC
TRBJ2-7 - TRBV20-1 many CSARDGTPRGFEQYF TGCAGTGCTAGAGACGGGACTCCTCGAGGGTTCGAGCAGTACTTC
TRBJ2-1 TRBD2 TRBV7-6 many CASSLLLGLAGEYNEQFF TGTGCCAGCAGCTTACTGTTGGGACTAGCGGGAGAGTACAATGAGCAGTTCTTC
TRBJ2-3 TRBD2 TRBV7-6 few CASSPQVALAGASTDTQYF TGTGCCAGCAGCCCCCAAGTTGCACTAGCGGGGGCTAGCACAGATACGCAGTATTTT
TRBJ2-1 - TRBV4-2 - CASSQDAGPAVNEQFF TGTGCCAGCAGCCAAGACGCCGGGCCTGCGGTGAATGAGCAGTTCTTC
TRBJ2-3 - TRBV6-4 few CASSEGVYTDTQYF TGTGCCAGCAGTGAAGGAGTGTACACAGATACTCAGTATTTT
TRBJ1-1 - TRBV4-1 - CASSPNGVPNTEAFF TGCGCCAGCAGCCCCAACGGTGTTCCGAACACTGAAGCTTTCTTT
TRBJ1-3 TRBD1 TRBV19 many CASTPTGLAGNTIYF TGTGCCAGTACCCCGACAGGGCTCGCTGGAAACACCATATATTTT
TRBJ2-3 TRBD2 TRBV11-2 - CASSLVRGAGGPWYTQYF TGTGCCAGCAGCTTAGTTCGGGGTGCGGGAGGTCCCTGGTATACGCAGTATTTT
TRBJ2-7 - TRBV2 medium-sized CASSRGGWDEQYF TGTGCCAGCAGTAGGGGGGGTTGGGACGAGCAGTACTTC
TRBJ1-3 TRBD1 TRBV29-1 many CSAGTGTSGNTIYF TGCAGCGCGGGGACAGGGACTTCTGGAAACACCATATATTTT
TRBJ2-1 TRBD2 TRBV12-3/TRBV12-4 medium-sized CASNLLAGELGEQFF TGTGCCAGCAACCTTCTAGCGGGAGAATTAGGTGAGCAGTTCTTC
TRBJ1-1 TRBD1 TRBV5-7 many CASSRADRGDSEAFF TGTGCCAGCAGCAGAGCGGACAGGGGGGACAGTGAAGCTTTCTTT
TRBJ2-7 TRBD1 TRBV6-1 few CASRKPGQYYEQYF TGTGCCAGCAGAAAACCGGGACAGTACTACGAGCAGTACTTC
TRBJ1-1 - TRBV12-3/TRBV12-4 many CASSLDSRLATEAFF TGTGCCAGCAGTTTAGATTCGAGGTTGGCCACTGAAGCTTTCTTT
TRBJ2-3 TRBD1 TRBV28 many CASSLPQLMTGGRGTDTQYF TGTGCCAGCAGCCTCCCCCAATTGATGACAGGGGGTCGAGGCACAGATACGCAGTATTTT
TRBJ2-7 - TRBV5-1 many CASSSQGGYEQYF TGCGCCAGCAGCTCCCAAGGCGGGTACGAGCAGTACTTC
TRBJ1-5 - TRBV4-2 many CASSQGGNQPQHF TGTGCCAGCAGCCAGGGGGGCAATCAGCCCCAGCATTTT
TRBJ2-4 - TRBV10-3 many CATGGGEGAKNIQYF TGTGCCACCGGCGGTGGGGAGGGGGCCAAAAACATCCAGTACTTC
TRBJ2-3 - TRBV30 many CAWSVTDGDTQYF TGTGCCTGGAGTGTAACGGATGGAGATACGCAGTATTTT
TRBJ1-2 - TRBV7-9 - CASSLLLEGNYGYTF TGTGCCAGCAGCTTACTTCTCGAGGGTAACTATGGCTACACCTTC
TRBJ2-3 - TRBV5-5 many CASSLVPGYTDTQYF TGTGCCAGCAGCTTGGTTCCAGGGTACACAGATACGCAGTATTTT
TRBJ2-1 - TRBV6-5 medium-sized CASSYSRGTLNNEQFF TGTGCCAGCAGTTACTCTCGGGGAACCCTTAACAATGAGCAGTTCTTC
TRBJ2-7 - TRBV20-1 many CSARDPRTGATYEQYF TGCAGTGCTAGAGACCCAAGAACGGGAGCTACCTACGAGCAGTACTTC
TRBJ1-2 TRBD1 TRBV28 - CASNNYQGGAYGYTF TGTGCCAGCAACAATTACCAGGGGGGGGCCTATGGCTACACCTTC
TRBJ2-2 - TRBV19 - CASVDMGRIGELFF TGTGCCAGTGTGGACATGGGAAGGATCGGGGAGTTGTTTTTT
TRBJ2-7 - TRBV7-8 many CASSSSGLESYEQYF TGTGCCAGCAGCTCATCGGGACTGGAGAGTTACGAGCAGTACTTC